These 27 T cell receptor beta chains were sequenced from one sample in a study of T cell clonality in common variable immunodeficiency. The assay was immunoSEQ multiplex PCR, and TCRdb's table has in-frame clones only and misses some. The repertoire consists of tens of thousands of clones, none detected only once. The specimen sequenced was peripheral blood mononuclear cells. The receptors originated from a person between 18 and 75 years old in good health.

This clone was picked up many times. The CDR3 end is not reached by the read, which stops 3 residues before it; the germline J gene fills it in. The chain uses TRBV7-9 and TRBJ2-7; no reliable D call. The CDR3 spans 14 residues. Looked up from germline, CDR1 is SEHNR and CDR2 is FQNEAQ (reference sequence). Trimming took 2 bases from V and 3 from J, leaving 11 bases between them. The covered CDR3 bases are TGTGCCAGCAGCTTAACGGCGGAGATCTACGAG. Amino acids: CASSLTAEIYE. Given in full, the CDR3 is CASSLTAEIYEQYF.

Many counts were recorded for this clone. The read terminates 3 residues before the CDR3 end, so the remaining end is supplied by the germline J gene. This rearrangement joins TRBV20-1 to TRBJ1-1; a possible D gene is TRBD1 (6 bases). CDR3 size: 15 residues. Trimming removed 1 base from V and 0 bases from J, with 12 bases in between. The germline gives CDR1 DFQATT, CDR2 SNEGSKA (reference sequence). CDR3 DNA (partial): TGCAGTGCTAGAGGGCCGACAGGAATGAACACTGAA. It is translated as CSARGPTGMNTE. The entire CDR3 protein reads CSARGPTGMNTEAFF.

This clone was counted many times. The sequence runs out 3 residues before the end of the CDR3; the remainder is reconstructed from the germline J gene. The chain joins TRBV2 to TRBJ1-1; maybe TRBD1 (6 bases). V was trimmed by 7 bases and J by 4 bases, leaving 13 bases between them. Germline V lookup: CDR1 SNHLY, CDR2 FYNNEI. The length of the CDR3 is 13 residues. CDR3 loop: CASKVRGFTEAFF. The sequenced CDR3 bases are TGTGCCAGCAAAGTCAGGGGATTCACTGAA.

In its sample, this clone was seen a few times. CDR3 DNA, as far as it was read: TGTGCCAGTAGCCACAGACTGCGGGGGAACACTGAA. It translates to CASSHRLRGNTE. The entire CDR3 sequence reads CASSHRLRGNTEAFF. The chain carries TRBV19 and TRBJ1-1; D gene unclear. The observed sequence ends 3 residues before the CDR3 terminus, with the missing tail filled in from the germline J gene. Germline V lookup: CDR1 LNHDA, CDR2 SQIVND (reference sequence). V was cut by 6 bases and J by 1 base, with 15 bases left in between. CDR3 length equals 15 residues.

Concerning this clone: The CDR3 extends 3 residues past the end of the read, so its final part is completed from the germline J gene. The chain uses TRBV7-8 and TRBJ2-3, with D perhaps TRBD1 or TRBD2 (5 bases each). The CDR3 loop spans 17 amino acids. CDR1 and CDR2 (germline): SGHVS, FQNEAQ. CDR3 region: CASSLTERGAPQETQYF. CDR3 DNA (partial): TGTGCCAGCAGCTTAACGGAGAGAGGGGCCCCCCAAGAGACG.

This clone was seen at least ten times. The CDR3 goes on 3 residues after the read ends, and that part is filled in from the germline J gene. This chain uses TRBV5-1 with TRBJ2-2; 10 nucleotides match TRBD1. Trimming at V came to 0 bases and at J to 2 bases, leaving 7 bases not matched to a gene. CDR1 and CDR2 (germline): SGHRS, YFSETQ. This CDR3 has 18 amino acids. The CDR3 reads CASSLVGQGSINTGELFF. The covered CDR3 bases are TGCGCCAGCAGCTTGGTGGGACAGGGGTCTATCAACACCGGGGAG.

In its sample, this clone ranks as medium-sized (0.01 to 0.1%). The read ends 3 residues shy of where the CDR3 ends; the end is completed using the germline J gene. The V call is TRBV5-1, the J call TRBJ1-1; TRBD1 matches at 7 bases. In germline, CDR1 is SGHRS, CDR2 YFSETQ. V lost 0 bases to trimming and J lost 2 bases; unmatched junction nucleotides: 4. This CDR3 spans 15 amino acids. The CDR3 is CASSLAGTANTEAFF. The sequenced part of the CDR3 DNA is TGCGCCAGCAGCTTGGCAGGGACAGCTAACACTGAA. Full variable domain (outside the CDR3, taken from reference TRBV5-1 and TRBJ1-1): KAGVTQTPRYLIKTRGQQVTLSCSPISGHRSVSWYQQTPGQGLQFLFEYFSETQRNKGNFPGRFSGRQFSNSRSEMNVSTLELGDSALYLCASSLAGTANTEAFFGQGTRLTVV.

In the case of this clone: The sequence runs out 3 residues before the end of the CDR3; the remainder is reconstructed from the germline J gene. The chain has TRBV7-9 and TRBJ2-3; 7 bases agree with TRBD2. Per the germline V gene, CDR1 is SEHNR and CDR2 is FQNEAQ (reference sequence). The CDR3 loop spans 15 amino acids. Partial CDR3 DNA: TGTGCCAGCAGCCCCGGGGGGAACCGGGGAGAGACG. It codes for CASSPGGNRGET. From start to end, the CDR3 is CASSPGGNRGETQYF.

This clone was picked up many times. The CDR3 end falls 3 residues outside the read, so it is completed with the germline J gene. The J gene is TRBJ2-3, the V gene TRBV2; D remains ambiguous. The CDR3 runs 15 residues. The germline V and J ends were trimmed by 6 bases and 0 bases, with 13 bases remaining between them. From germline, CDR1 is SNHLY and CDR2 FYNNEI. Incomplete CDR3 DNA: TGTGCCAGCAGCCTAGAAAAGTTTAGCACAGATACG. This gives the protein CASSLEKFSTDT. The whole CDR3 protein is CASSLEKFSTDTQYF.

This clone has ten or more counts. Incomplete CDR3 DNA: TGCAGTGCTACCTGGGACAGTGCTTTCAATCAGCCC. Protein: CSATWDSAFNQP. The entire CDR3 reads CSATWDSAFNQPQHF. The chain has TRBV20-1 and TRBJ1-5, with 7 bases fitting TRBD1. The DNA ends 3 residues before the CDR3 does, and the rest of the CDR3 is filled in from the germline J gene. V dropped 4 bases and J dropped 3; count of bases not matched to a gene: 9. The CDR3 is 15 residues long. CDR1 and CDR2 (germline): DFQATT, SNEGSKA (reference sequence).

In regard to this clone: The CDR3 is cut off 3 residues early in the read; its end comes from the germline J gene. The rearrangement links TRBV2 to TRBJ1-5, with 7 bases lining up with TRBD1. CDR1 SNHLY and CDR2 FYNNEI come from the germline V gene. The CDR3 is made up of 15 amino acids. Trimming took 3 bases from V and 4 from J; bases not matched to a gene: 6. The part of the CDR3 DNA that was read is TGTGCCAGCAGTGATGTAACAGGGGAGAATCAGCCC. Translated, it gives CASSDVTGENQP. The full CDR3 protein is CASSDVTGENQPQHF.

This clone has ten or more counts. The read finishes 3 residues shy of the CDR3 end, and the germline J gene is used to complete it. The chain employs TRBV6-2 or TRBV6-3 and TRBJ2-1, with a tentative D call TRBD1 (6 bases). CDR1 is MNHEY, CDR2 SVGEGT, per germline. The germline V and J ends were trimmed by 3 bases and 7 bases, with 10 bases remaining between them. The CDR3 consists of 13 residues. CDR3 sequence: CASSYGRGNEQFF. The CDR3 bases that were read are TGTGCCAGCAGTTATGGCAGGGGTAATGAG.

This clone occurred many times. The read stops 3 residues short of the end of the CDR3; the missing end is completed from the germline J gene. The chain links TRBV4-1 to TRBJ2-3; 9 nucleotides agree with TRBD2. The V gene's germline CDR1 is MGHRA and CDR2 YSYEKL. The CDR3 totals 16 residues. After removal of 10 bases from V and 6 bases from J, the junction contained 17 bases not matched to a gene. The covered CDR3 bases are TGCGCCACCTCTCGGATAGCGGGGGCCAAGGGGGATACG. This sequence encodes CATSRIAGAKGDT. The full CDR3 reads CATSRIAGAKGDTQYF.

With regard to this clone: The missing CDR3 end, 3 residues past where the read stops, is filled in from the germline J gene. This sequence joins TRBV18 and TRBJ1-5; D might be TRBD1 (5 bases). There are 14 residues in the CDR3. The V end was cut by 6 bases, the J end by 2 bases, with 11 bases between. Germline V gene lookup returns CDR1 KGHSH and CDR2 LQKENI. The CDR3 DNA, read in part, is TGTGCCAGCTCCCGGCAGGGAGGCAATCAGCCC. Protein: CASSRQGGNQP. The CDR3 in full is CASSRQGGNQPQHF.

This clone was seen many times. This CDR3 reads CASSSSGGIEAFF. The CDR3 bases that were read are TGTGCCAGCAGCTCTTCAGGGGGAATTGAA. V is TRBV7-9 and J is TRBJ1-1; 7 bases agree with TRBD1. The read terminates 3 residues before the CDR3 end, so the remaining end is supplied by the germline J gene. Per germline, CDR1 SEHNR and CDR2 FQNEAQ (reference sequence). The CDR3 sequence is 13 residues long. The V and J ends lost 4 bases and 7 bases, in that order; junction bases with no gene match: 6.

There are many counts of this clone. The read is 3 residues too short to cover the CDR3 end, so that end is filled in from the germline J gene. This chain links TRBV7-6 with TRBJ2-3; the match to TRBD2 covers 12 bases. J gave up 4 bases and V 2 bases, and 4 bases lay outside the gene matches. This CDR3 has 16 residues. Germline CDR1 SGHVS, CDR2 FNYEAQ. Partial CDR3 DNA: TGTGCCAGCAGCTTAAGGCTAGCGGGGGGGTCAGATACG. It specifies CASSLRLAGGSDT. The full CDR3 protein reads CASSLRLAGGSDTQYF.

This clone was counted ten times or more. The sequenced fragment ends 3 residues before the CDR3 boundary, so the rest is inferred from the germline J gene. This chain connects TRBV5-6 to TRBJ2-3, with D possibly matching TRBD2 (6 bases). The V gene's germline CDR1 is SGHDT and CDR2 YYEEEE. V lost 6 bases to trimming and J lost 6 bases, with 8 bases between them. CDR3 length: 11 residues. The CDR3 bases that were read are TGTGCCAGCACCCGGGGGGATACG. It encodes CASTRGDT. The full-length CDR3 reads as CASTRGDTQYF.

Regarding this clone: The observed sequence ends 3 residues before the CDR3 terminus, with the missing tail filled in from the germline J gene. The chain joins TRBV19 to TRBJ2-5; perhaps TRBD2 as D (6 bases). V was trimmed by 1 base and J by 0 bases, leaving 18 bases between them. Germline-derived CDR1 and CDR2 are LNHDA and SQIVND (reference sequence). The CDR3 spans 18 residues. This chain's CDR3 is CASSIGTLGGENQETQYF. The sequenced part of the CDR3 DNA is TGTGCCAGTAGTATAGGGACCTTGGGGGGAGAAAACCAAGAGACC. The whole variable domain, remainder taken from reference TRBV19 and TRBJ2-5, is DGGITQSPKYLFRKEGQNVTLSCEQNLNHDAMYWYRQDPGQGLRLIYYSQIVNDFQKGDIAEGYSVSREKKESFPLTVTSAQKNPTAFYLCASSIGTLGGENQETQYFGPGTRLLVL.

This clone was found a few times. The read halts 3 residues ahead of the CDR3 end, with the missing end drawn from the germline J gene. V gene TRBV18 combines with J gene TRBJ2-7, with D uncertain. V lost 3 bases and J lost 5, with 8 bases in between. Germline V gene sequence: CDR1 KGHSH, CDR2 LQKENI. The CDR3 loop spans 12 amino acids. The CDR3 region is CASSPVADEQYF. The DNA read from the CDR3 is TGTGCCAGCTCACCGGTGGCGGACGAG.

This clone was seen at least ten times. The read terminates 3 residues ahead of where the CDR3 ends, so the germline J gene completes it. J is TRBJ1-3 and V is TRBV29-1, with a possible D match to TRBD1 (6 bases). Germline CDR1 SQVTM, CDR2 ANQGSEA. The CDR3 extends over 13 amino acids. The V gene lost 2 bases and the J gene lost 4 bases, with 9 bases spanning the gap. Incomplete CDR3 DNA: TGCAGCGTTGAATGGGGGCCCGGAAACACC. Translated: CSVEWGPGNT. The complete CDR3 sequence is CSVEWGPGNTIYF.

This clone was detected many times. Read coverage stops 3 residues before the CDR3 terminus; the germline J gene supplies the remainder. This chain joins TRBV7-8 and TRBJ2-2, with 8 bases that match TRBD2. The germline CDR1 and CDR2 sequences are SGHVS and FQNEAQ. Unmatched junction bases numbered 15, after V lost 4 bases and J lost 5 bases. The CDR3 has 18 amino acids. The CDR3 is CASSWEGGTSGKTGELFF. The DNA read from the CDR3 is TGTGCCAGCAGCTGGGAGGGCGGGACTAGTGGCAAAACCGGGGAG.

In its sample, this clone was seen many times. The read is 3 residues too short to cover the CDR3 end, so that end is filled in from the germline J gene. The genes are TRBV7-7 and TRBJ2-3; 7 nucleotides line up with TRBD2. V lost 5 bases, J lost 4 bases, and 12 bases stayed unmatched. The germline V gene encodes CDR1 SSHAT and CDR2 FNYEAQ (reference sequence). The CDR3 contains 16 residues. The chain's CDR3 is CASSPLGLDQPDTQYF. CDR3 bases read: TGTGCCAGCAGCCCCCTCGGACTAGATCAGCCAGATACG.

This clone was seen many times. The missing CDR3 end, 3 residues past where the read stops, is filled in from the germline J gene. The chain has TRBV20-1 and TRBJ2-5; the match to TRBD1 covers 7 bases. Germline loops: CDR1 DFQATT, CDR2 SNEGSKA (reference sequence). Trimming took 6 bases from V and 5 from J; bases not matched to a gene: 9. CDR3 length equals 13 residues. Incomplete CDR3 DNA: TGCAGTGCCCAGGGGGTTCGAGGGGAGACC. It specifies CSAQGVRGET. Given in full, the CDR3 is CSAQGVRGETQYF.

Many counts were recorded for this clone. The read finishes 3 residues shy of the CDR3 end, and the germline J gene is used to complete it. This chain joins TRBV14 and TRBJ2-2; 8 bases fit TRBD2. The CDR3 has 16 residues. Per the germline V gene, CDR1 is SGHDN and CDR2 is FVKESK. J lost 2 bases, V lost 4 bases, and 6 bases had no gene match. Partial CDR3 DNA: TGTGCCAGCAGCCCGAGACTAGCGAACAACACCGGGGAG. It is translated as CASSPRLANNTGE. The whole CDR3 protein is CASSPRLANNTGELFF.

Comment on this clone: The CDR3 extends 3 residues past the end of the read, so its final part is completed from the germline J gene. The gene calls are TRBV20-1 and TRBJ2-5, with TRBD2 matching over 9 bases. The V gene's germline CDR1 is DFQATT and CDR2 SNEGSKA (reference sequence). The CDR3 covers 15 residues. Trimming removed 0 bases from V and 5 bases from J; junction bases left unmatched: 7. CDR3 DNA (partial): TGCAGTGCTAGAGATTGCGGGAGGGTCACGGAGACC. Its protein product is CSARDCGRVTET. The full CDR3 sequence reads CSARDCGRVTETQYF.

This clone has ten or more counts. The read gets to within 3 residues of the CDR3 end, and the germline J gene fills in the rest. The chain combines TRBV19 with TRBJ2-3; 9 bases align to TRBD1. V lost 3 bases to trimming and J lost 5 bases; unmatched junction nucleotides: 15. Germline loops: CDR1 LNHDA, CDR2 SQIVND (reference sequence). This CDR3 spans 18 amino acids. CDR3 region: CASSIRPPGQGVIDTQYF. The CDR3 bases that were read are TGTGCCAGTAGTATCAGACCCCCGGGACAGGGTGTAATAGATACG.

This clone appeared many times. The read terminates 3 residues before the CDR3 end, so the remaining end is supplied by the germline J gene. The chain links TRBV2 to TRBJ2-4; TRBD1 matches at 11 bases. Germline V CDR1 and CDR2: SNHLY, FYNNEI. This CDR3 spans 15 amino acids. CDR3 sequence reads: CASSDSGTGGNHQYF. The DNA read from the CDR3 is TGTGCCAGCAGCGACTCCGGGACAGGGGGTAATCAT.